This TCR beta chain originates from a study of T cells in Graves' hyperthyroidism and ophthalmopathy. This clonotype is labeled as medium-sized. Its antigen remains unknown. TCR beta CDR3 regions were amplified from RNA. HTBI primers were the set used in a first-round RT-PCR of the TCR CDR3. TCRdb passed the multiplex PCR reads through MiXCR, listing each CDR3 protein once. This sample carries fewer than 45,000 distinct CDR3 sequences, 40% to 55% of them seen once, and the ten largest clones take approximately 6.2%. Hyperthyroidism, newly diagnosed and lasting under 2 months, affected patients aged 18 to 65. The blood sample dates from first hyperthyroidism diagnosis, preceding any ophthalmopathy symptoms. Findings and limits, study-wide: Most thyroid-expanded clonotypes above 0.001 were also found in blood.

V was pared by 5 bases and J by 0 bases, with 11 bases between. CDR3 length: 16 residues. Per germline, CDR1 ENHRY and CDR2 SYGVKD. This clonotype originated in a woman aged 50 to 60 with Graves' hyperthyroidism that later progressed to Graves' ophthalmopathy. The sequenced material came from blood. V and J are TRBV10-3 and TRBJ2-6, with a possible D match to TRBD1 (5 bases). The DNA of the CDR3 is TGTGCCATCAGTCGACAGAGTCGCTCTGGGGCCAACGTCCTGACTTTC. It specifies CAISRQSRSGANVLTF.